The rows below give T cell receptor beta chains drawn from one sample of a study of shared clonotypes between healthy human individuals. The protocol was immunoSEQ multiplex PCR, while the TCRdb copy is restricted to in-frame clones and leaves out a portion. The sample has roughly 2,300,000 clones; 85% to 95% are singletons. The sequencing input was naive CD4+ T cells from PBMCs. The receptors here all came from a man in his late teens or twenties in good health. Some clones in this sample may be carry-over from other donors' samples. CDR3s include the opening cysteine and the closing phenylalanine or tryptophan. The D gene is left open where the match is weak. Size is stated for part of the rows, as once, few or many counts, or as a class when the clone is expanded.

J gene: TRBJ2-1; V gene: TRBV19; D gene: TRBD2; clone size: .; CDR3 protein: CASSPAGGLYNEQFF; CDR3 DNA: TGTGCCAGTTCCCCAGCGGGAGGTTTGTACAATGAGCAGTTCTTC
J gene: TRBJ2-5; V gene: TRBV7-3; D gene: .; clone size: .; CDR3 protein: CASSGGTQETQYF; CDR3 DNA: TGTGCCAGCAGCGGCGGGACCCAAGAGACCCAGTACTTC
J gene: TRBJ2-7; V gene: TRBV21-1; D gene: .; clone size: .; CDR3 protein: CASSKEPYPGQYSYEQYF; CDR3 DNA: TGTGCCAGCAGCAAAGAGCCCTACCCAGGACAGTACTCCTACGAGCAGTACTTC
J gene: TRBJ2-7; V gene: TRBV13; D gene: TRBD2; clone size: .; CDR3 protein: CASSVSGTSGRALHEQYF; CDR3 DNA: TGTGCCAGCAGCGTCTCCGGGACTAGCGGGAGGGCCCTCCACGAGCAGTACTTC
J gene: TRBJ2-1; V gene: TRBV19; D gene: .; clone size: once; CDR3 protein: CASSIPGRNKQFF; CDR3 DNA: TGTGCCAGTAGTATCCCTGGACGGAACAAGCAGTTCTTC
J gene: TRBJ2-1; V gene: TRBV7-3; D gene: TRBD2; clone size: .; CDR3 protein: CASSWTSGRSNEQFF; CDR3 DNA: TGTGCCAGCAGCTGGACTAGCGGGAGATCGAATGAGCAGTTCTTC
J gene: TRBJ2-5; V gene: TRBV5-1; D gene: .; clone size: .; CDR3 protein: CASSSSPQETQYF; CDR3 DNA: TGCGCCAGCAGTAGCAGTCCTCAAGAGACCCAGTACTTC
J gene: TRBJ2-7; V gene: TRBV10-3; D gene: TRBD1; clone size: .; CDR3 protein: CAISESGGQGTYEQYF; CDR3 DNA: TGTGCCATCAGTGAGTCGGGGGGACAGGGGACCTACGAGCAGTACTTC
J gene: TRBJ2-5; V gene: TRBV9; D gene: .; clone size: .; CDR3 protein: CASSVGNSQETQYF; CDR3 DNA: TGTGCCAGCAGCGTAGGTAATAGCCAAGAGACCCAGTACTTC
J gene: TRBJ2-7; V gene: TRBV7-8; D gene: .; clone size: .; CDR3 protein: CASSITGPGSYEQYF; CDR3 DNA: TGTGCCAGCAGCATTACAGGGCCCGGGTCCTACGAGCAGTACTTC
J gene: TRBJ1-3; V gene: TRBV5-4; D gene: .; clone size: .; CDR3 protein: CASSLEALSGNTIYF; CDR3 DNA: TGTGCCAGCAGCTTGGAAGCCCTCTCTGGAAACACCATATATTTT
J gene: TRBJ2-1; V gene: TRBV5-1; D gene: .; clone size: .; CDR3 protein: CASSLVIGSSYNEQFF; CDR3 DNA: TGCGCCAGCAGCTTGGTCATCGGGAGCTCCTACAATGAGCAGTTCTTC
J gene: TRBJ2-3; V gene: TRBV11-2; D gene: .; clone size: .; CDR3 protein: CASSGNLGSTQYF; CDR3 DNA: TGTGCCAGCAGCGGCAACCTGGGTAGTACGCAGTATTTT
J gene: TRBJ2-3; V gene: TRBV7-8; D gene: TRBD2; clone size: .; CDR3 protein: CASSLGRILAGVGADTQYF; CDR3 DNA: TGTGCCAGCAGCTTAGGGCGGATACTAGCGGGAGTCGGAGCAGATACGCAGTATTTT
J gene: TRBJ1-3; V gene: TRBV6-5; D gene: .; clone size: .; CDR3 protein: CASRVSGNTIYF; CDR3 DNA: TGTGCCAGCCGGGTATCTGGAAACACCATATATTTT
J gene: TRBJ2-3; V gene: TRBV18; D gene: .; clone size: .; CDR3 protein: CASHSVEDLGTQYF; CDR3 DNA: TGTGCCAGCCACTCGGTGGAGGATCTAGGTACGCAGTATTTT
J gene: TRBJ2-5; V gene: TRBV18; D gene: TRBD1; clone size: .; CDR3 protein: CASSPGTGGEETQYF; CDR3 DNA: TGTGCCAGCTCACCCGGGACAGGAGGGGAAGAGACCCAGTACTTC
J gene: TRBJ2-1; V gene: TRBV19; D gene: .; clone size: .; CDR3 protein: CASSRPGLDNEQFF; CDR3 DNA: TGTGCCAGTAGTAGGCCGGGACTCGACAATGAGCAGTTCTTC
J gene: TRBJ2-1; V gene: TRBV6-1; D gene: .; clone size: .; CDR3 protein: CASSRGGTLNEQFF; CDR3 DNA: TGTGCCAGCAGTAGAGGGGGGACCCTCAATGAGCAGTTCTTC
J gene: TRBJ1-6; V gene: TRBV27; D gene: .; clone size: .; CDR3 protein: CASSLFAGETNSPLHF; CDR3 DNA: TGTGCCAGCAGTTTATTTGCAGGGGAGACTAATTCACCCCTCCACTTT
J gene: TRBJ2-1; V gene: TRBV18; D gene: .; clone size: .; CDR3 protein: CASSPTQGTYNEQFF; CDR3 DNA: TGTGCCAGCTCCCCGACTCAGGGGACCTACAATGAGCAGTTCTTC
J gene: TRBJ2-1; V gene: TRBV6-1; D gene: TRBD2; clone size: .; CDR3 protein: CASYEGGLAGNEQFF; CDR3 DNA: TGTGCCAGCTATGAGGGAGGACTAGCGGGCAATGAGCAGTTCTTC
J gene: TRBJ2-3; V gene: TRBV10-3; D gene: .; clone size: .; CDR3 protein: CAILGGQTDTQYF; CDR3 DNA: TGTGCCATCCTCGGGGGCCAGACAGATACGCAGTATTTT
J gene: TRBJ2-5; V gene: TRBV7-2; D gene: .; clone size: .; CDR3 protein: CASSLTRDRETQYF; CDR3 DNA: TGTGCCAGCAGCCTTACCAGGGACCGCGAGACCCAGTACTTC
J gene: TRBJ2-4; V gene: TRBV6-6; D gene: .; clone size: .; CDR3 protein: CASSNGKNIQYF; CDR3 DNA: TGTGCCAGCAGTAATGGCAAAAACATTCAGTACTTC
J gene: TRBJ2-3; V gene: TRBV2; D gene: TRBD2; clone size: .; CDR3 protein: CASRGSSGSWDTQYF; CDR3 DNA: TGTGCCAGCAGGGGCTCTAGCGGGAGTTGGGATACGCAGTATTTT
J gene: TRBJ2-5; V gene: TRBV11-2; D gene: .; clone size: .; CDR3 protein: CASRVGRGYQETQYF; CDR3 DNA: TGTGCCAGCAGAGTAGGGCGAGGGTACCAAGAGACCCAGTACTTC
J gene: TRBJ1-2; V gene: TRBV27; D gene: TRBD1; clone size: .; CDR3 protein: CASSLRGTGGHYGYTF; CDR3 DNA: TGTGCCAGCAGTTTACGTGGGACAGGGGGCCACTATGGCTACACCTTC
J gene: TRBJ2-3; V gene: TRBV15; D gene: .; clone size: .; CDR3 protein: CATSSFADQGTDTQYF; CDR3 DNA: TGTGCCACCAGCAGTTTTGCGGACCAGGGAACAGATACGCAGTATTTT
J gene: TRBJ2-7; V gene: TRBV5-4; D gene: TRBD1; clone size: .; CDR3 protein: CASSIRGRGYEQYF; CDR3 DNA: TGTGCCAGCAGCATCAGGGGGCGAGGATACGAGCAGTACTTC
J gene: TRBJ2-1; V gene: TRBV7-3; D gene: .; clone size: once; CDR3 protein: CASSLVAQSSYNEQFF; CDR3 DNA: TGTGCCAGCAGCTTAGTAGCCCAAAGCTCCTACAATGAGCAGTTCTTC
J gene: TRBJ2-5; V gene: TRBV29-1; D gene: .; clone size: .; CDR3 protein: CSVYKTGHEETQYF; CDR3 DNA: TGCAGCGTCTACAAAACCGGGCACGAAGAGACCCAGTACTTC
J gene: TRBJ2-2; V gene: TRBV19; D gene: .; clone size: .; CDR3 protein: CASSIATGELFF; CDR3 DNA: TGTGCCAGTAGTATAGCAACCGGGGAGCTGTTTTTT
J gene: TRBJ2-2; V gene: TRBV5-1; D gene: .; clone size: .; CDR3 protein: CASSFDRPNTGELFF; CDR3 DNA: TGCGCCAGCAGCTTCGACAGGCCGAACACCGGGGAGCTGTTTTTT
J gene: TRBJ2-1; V gene: TRBV7-3; D gene: TRBD2; clone size: .; CDR3 protein: CASSQLAGGGVEQFF; CDR3 DNA: TGTGCCAGCAGCCAACTAGCGGGAGGGGGAGTTGAGCAGTTCTTC
J gene: TRBJ2-1; V gene: TRBV7-2; D gene: .; clone size: .; CDR3 protein: CASSLGGVSYNEQFF; CDR3 DNA: TGTGCCAGCAGCTTAGGGGGGGTCTCCTACAATGAGCAGTTCTTC
J gene: TRBJ1-2; V gene: TRBV25-1; D gene: TRBD1; clone size: .; CDR3 protein: CASSEVQGNYGYTF; CDR3 DNA: TGTGCCAGCAGTGAAGTACAGGGGAACTATGGCTACACCTTC
J gene: TRBJ2-1; V gene: TRBV28; D gene: TRBD1; clone size: .; CDR3 protein: CASSVHRGSRNEQFF; CDR3 DNA: TGTGCCAGCAGTGTCCACAGGGGATCCAGGAATGAGCAGTTCTTC
J gene: TRBJ2-4; V gene: TRBV28; D gene: .; clone size: .; CDR3 protein: CASAGLEDIQYF; CDR3 DNA: TGTGCCAGCGCCGGTCTTGAAGACATTCAGTACTTC
J gene: TRBJ1-2; V gene: TRBV18; D gene: .; clone size: .; CDR3 protein: CASSPIGIRRTNYGYTF; CDR3 DNA: TGTGCCAGCTCACCCATAGGGATACGAAGAACTAACTATGGCTACACCTTC
J gene: TRBJ2-7; V gene: TRBV2; D gene: .; clone size: .; CDR3 protein: CASSEARTASYEQYF; CDR3 DNA: TGTGCCAGCAGTGAAGCCCGGACGGCCTCCTACGAGCAGTACTTC
J gene: TRBJ2-5; V gene: TRBV7-2; D gene: TRBD2; clone size: .; CDR3 protein: CASRLLAGGAYETQYF; CDR3 DNA: TGTGCCAGCAGGTTACTAGCGGGAGGGGCGTATGAGACCCAGTACTTC
J gene: TRBJ2-5; V gene: TRBV10-2; D gene: TRBD1; clone size: .; CDR3 protein: CASSGQGVETQYF; CDR3 DNA: TGCGCCAGCAGCGGACAGGGGGTGGAGACCCAGTACTTC
J gene: TRBJ1-5; V gene: TRBV28; D gene: .; clone size: .; CDR3 protein: CASSLQQGGNQPQHF; CDR3 DNA: TGTGCCAGCAGTTTACAACAGGGTGGCAATCAGCCCCAGCATTTT